The 22 T cell receptor beta chains reported below all come from one sample, sequenced in a study of identical twins. TCRdb re-analysed the 5' RACE reads in MiXCR, keeping a single row per CDR3 protein. This sample has 1.5 million to 2 million distinct CDR3 sequences; roughly a third occur once, and the top ten carry 0.25% to 0.3%. Sequences were obtained from cord blood. Receptor source: a newborn girl in good health.

V is TRBV12-3 or TRBV12-4 and J is TRBJ1-5; tentatively, D is TRBD1 (6 bases). The CDR3 has 16 residues. Trimming left V 5 bases short and J 5 bases short, with 19 bases between. This CDR3 reads CASSVTYRAGDQPQHF. Here the CDR3 DNA reads TGTGCCAGCAGTGTAACCTACAGGGCCGGAGATCAGCCCCAGCATTTT.

This clonotype showed up just a few times. The rearrangement joins TRBV4-2 to TRBJ2-1; 8 bases fit TRBD2. Unmatched junction bases numbered 4, after V lost 1 base and J lost 8 bases. The V gene's germline CDR1 is LGHNA and CDR2 YNFKEQ. The CDR3 loop spans 14 amino acids. The CDR3 DNA reads as TGTGCCAGCAGCCAAGCGGGGGGGGTAGATGAGCAGTTCTTC. It yields the protein CASSQAGGVDEQFF.

There are many counts of this clonotype. This chain joins TRBV6-1 and TRBJ1-4; D not resolved. In germline, CDR1 is MNHNS, CDR2 SASEGT. This CDR3 spans 11 amino acids. V shed 1 base and J shed 12 bases, with 6 bases lying between them. This CDR3 reads CASSEGVELFF. The CDR3 region has the DNA TGTGCCAGCAGTGAAGGAGTAGAACTGTTTTTT.

This clonotype was detected a few times. The chain employs TRBV20-1 and TRBJ2-1, with 9 bases aligning to TRBD2. Germline CDR1 and CDR2: DFQATT and SNEGSKA (reference sequence). This CDR3 region has 16 residues. The trim removed 1 base at V and 4 bases at J, leaving 8 bases unmatched. CDR3 sequence reads: CSARVGSGSGYNEQFF. CDR3 DNA sequence: TGCAGTGCTAGAGTCGGTAGCGGGAGTGGGTACAATGAGCAGTTCTTC.

For this clonotype: Relative to the germline gene, one junction end is altered; a read error may explain this. The chain links TRBV3-1 to TRBJ1-6, with D uncertain. This CDR3 spans 14 amino acids. CDR1 LGHDT and CDR2 YNNKEL come from the germline V gene (reference sequence). Here the CDR3 reads CASSQDGQTSPPHF. The CDR3 nucleotides read TGTGCCAGCAGCCAAGATGGCCAAACCTCACCCCCCCACTTT.

Comments on this clonotype: This could be a read error, since a much larger clone is one nucleotide away. The gene calls are TRBV29-1 and TRBJ2-7, with TRBD1 matching over 8 bases. This CDR3 has 13 residues. CDR1 and CDR2 from the germline V gene are SQVTM and ANQGSEA. The DNA for the CDR3 is TGCAGCGTATGGGACAGGCCTTCCTACGAGCCGTACTTC. It encodes CSVWDRPSYEPYF.

The rearrangement uses TRBV3-1 and TRBJ2-1; 14 nucleotides align to TRBD2. Trimming at V came to 1 base and at J to 6 bases, leaving 2 bases not matched to a gene. The CDR3 has 16 amino acids. Germline CDR1 LGHDT, CDR2 YNNKEL (reference sequence). The CDR3 DNA follows: TGTGCCAGCAGCCAAGCCGGGACTAGCGGGAGCAATGAGCAGTTCTTC. This gives the protein CASSQAGTSGSNEQFF.

This sequence joins TRBV7-2 and TRBJ2-1; D remains unclear. Trimming removed 1 base from V and 0 bases from J, with 19 bases in between. The CDR3 sequence is 19 residues long. The germline V gene encodes CDR1 SGHTA and CDR2 FQGNSA. The CDR3 spells CASSLGGFRARSSYNEQFF. For the CDR3, the DNA is TGTGCCAGCAGCTTAGGGGGATTCCGGGCAAGGAGCTCCTACAATGAGCAGTTCTTC.

A few counts support this clonotype. J is TRBJ1-6 and V is TRBV27, with 7 positions matching TRBD1. From germline, CDR1 is MNHEY and CDR2 SMNVEV (reference sequence). This CDR3 is 17 amino acids long. V dropped 4 bases and J dropped 0; count of bases not matched to a gene: 6. The chain's CDR3 is CASSYRTGSSYNSPLHF. CDR3 nucleotides: TGTGCCAGCAGTTACAGGACAGGAAGCTCCTATAATTCACCCCTCCACTTT.

The sample holds many counts of this clonotype. Here the CDR3 reads CASSLKRGYEQYF. CDR3 nucleotides: TGTGCCAGCAGTTTAAAGCGGGGCTACGAGCAGTACTTC. V gene TRBV12-3 or TRBV12-4 combines with J gene TRBJ2-7; TRBD2 matches 7 bases. This CDR3 has 13 amino acids. The J segment lost 3 bases and the V segment lost 2 bases, leaving 1 base of the junction unmatched.

J is TRBJ2-2 and V is TRBV20-1; a weak D match, TRBD2 (6 bases). The germline gives CDR1 DFQATT, CDR2 SNEGSKA (reference sequence). The V and J ends lost 0 bases and 2 bases respectively, with 19 bases between them. The CDR3 is made up of 18 amino acids. The CDR3 region has the DNA TGCAGTGCTAGAGATTGGTTTAGGGCTAGCGAAAACACCGGGGAGCTGTTTTTT. This sequence encodes CSARDWFRASENTGELFF.

This clonotype has more than one count but fewer than ten. Since a much larger clone is just one base distant, this may be a read error. V usage is TRBV20-1 and J usage is TRBJ1-1, with D perhaps matching TRBD1 (6 bases). Germline loops: CDR1 DFQATT, CDR2 SNEGSKA (reference sequence). The CDR3 sequence is 13 residues long. Trimming took off 2 bases at V and 1 base at J, with 8 bases between the two ends. Written as DNA, the CDR3 is TGCAGTGCTAGAAAGGGGGGGAACACTGAAGCTTTCTTT. Its protein is CSARKGGNTEAFF.

V gene TRBV30 combines with J gene TRBJ1-6; a possible D gene is TRBD1 (5 bases). Trimming removed 4 bases from V and 0 bases from J, with 28 bases in between. Germline CDR1 and CDR2: GTSNPN and SVGIG (reference sequence). The CDR3 loop spans 21 amino acids. The CDR3 coding sequence is TGTGCCTGGACGAGGACTCGACAGTCCTTAGCCTTCGGCTCCTATAATTCACCCCTCCACTTT. As protein: CAWTRTRQSLAFGSYNSPLHF. The whole variable domain, filled in from reference TRBV30 and TRBJ1-6, reads SQTIHQWPATLVQPVGSPLSLECTVEGTSNPNLYWYRQAAGRGLQLLFYSVGIGQISSEVPQNLSASRPQDRQFILSSKKLLLSDSGFYLCAWTRTRQSLAFGSYNSPLHFGNGTRLTVT.

This clonotype was found a few times. This chain joins TRBV5-1 and TRBJ2-3, with 9 bases lining up with TRBD2. Germline CDR1 is SGHRS and CDR2 is YFSETQ. The CDR3 spans 16 residues. V trimming: 0 bases; J trimming: 1 base; junction bases outside the gene matches: 3. As DNA, the CDR3 is TGCGCCAGCAGCTTGGTAGCGGGAGTTGGCACAGATACGCAGTATTTT. Translation gives CASSLVAGVGTDTQYF.

This clonotype showed up just a few times. The chain links TRBV20-1 to TRBJ2-3; TRBD2 matches 8 bases. The CDR3 covers 15 residues. J gave up 0 bases and V 3 bases, and 5 bases lay outside the gene matches. Germline loops: CDR1 DFQATT, CDR2 SNEGSKA (reference sequence). The CDR3 DNA reads as TGCAGTGCTAGGGGACTAGTTGGGAGCACAGATACGCAGTATTTT. Encoded protein: CSARGLVGSTDTQYF.

This clonotype occurred a few times. The V and J genes are TRBV3-1 and TRBJ2-5; D not resolved. Trimming shortened V by 3 bases and J by 2 bases, and 7 bases separated the two germline ends. CDR1 is LGHDT, CDR2 YNNKEL, per germline (reference sequence). This CDR3 spans 13 amino acids. CDR3 sequence: CASSHAWQETQYF. CDR3 DNA: TGTGCCAGCAGCCACGCCTGGCAAGAGACCCAGTACTTC.

CDR3 amino acids: CASSSQRGVYNEQYF. The CDR3 DNA reads TGTGCCAGCAGTTCCCAGCGGGGGGTTTACAATGAGCAGTACTTC. The J gene is TRBJ2-7, the V gene TRBV2, with 9 positions matching TRBD2. V shed 5 bases and J 7 bases; nucleotides not matched to a gene: 12. The germline CDR1 and CDR2 sequences are SNHLY and FYNNEI. The CDR3 runs 15 residues.

The chain uses TRBV20-1 and TRBJ2-1; TRBD2 agrees at 12 bases. The J call is doubtful: the DNA matches TRBJ2-7 better. Germline-derived CDR1 and CDR2 are DFQATT and SNEGSKA (reference sequence). CDR3 size: 18 residues. The CDR3 nucleotides read TGCAGTGCGACCGGGACTAGCGGGTCCTGGAGCTCCTACAATGAGCAGTACTTC. This codes for CSATGTSGSWSSYNEQYF.

In its sample, this clonotype was seen a few times. The CDR3, as DNA: TGTGCCAGCAGCCAATCGACTAGCGGGAGATCTGATACGCAGTATTTT. Translation gives CASSQSTSGRSDTQYF. The rearrangement joins TRBV11-2 to TRBJ2-3, with TRBD2 matching 12 bases. CDR1 and CDR2 (germline): SGHAT, FQNNGV. This CDR3 contains 16 residues. V was pared by 5 bases and J by 6 bases, with 9 bases of the junction left unmatched.

This clonotype showed up just a few times. This rearrangement joins TRBV5-1 to TRBJ1-2, with no clear D. Trimming removed 0 bases at V and 4 bases at J, with 10 bases between. CDR1 and CDR2 from the germline V gene are SGHRS and YFSETQ. The CDR3 consists of 14 residues. DNA of the CDR3: TGCGCCAGCAGCTTGGCCGGGCAGACCTATGGCTACACCTTC. Encoded protein: CASSLAGQTYGYTF.

The J gene is TRBJ2-3, the V gene TRBV20-1, with D unresolved. The V end was cut by 3 bases, the J end by 4 bases, with 11 bases between. The germline V gene encodes CDR1 DFQATT and CDR2 SNEGSKA (reference sequence). The CDR3 is 13 residues long. CDR3 loop: CSASRGAPDTQYF. The CDR3 DNA reads as TGCAGTGCTAGCCGAGGAGCCCCAGATACGCAGTATTTT.

The chain couples TRBV29-1 to TRBJ2-2, with 8 bases aligning to TRBD2. Germline CDR1 SQVTM, CDR2 ANQGSEA. The CDR3 has 12 residues. The junction had 6 bases not matched to a gene; V was cut back by 7 bases and J by 8 bases. The CDR3 sequence: CSGMVAGGELFF. In nucleotides, the CDR3 is TGCAGCGGGATGGTAGCGGGGGGGGAGCTGTTTTTT.